This T cell receptor (beta chain) was retrieved from a study of T cells expressing NK-cell markers. Study-level information: According to the study, TCR beta repertoires originated from sorted CD3+CD56+NKG2C+, CD3+CD56+NKG2C- and CD3+CD56-NKG2C+ T cells. Study observations and caveats: Topping the CD3+CD56-NKG2C+ fraction as well were these clonotypes, in a handful of donors. HCMV specificity of the expanded NKG2C+ T cell clones stayed unclear.

This CDR3 region has 15 residues. A remark on this clonotype: Its specificity is unknown.

TCR beta cDNA was generated via 5'RACE template switching incorporating UMIs. Following a re-call of the 5' RACE reads, TCRdb has one entry per CDR3 protein and lacks DNA. This repertoire comprises 550,000 to 600,000 distinct CDR3 sequences; its ten largest clones make up less than 4.5%. The genes are TRBV12-3 or TRBV12-4 and TRBJ2-7; TCRdb designates TRBD2, a call that cannot be tested without DNA. Sequencing was done on a sample of blood T cells: a sorted CD56 or NKG2C T cell subset, CD4+ or CD8+ T cells, or bulk PBMC T cells (not recorded which). This clonotype was sampled from a man younger than 30 in good health. The CDR3 protein is CASSPMTSAEYEQYF.